This TCR beta chain was documented in a study of radiotherapy plus CTLA-4 blockade in lung cancer. Study-wide findings and caveats: The study found tumor-derived TCR clones expanded in blood after radiotherapy plus ipilimumab. Together with interferon-beta, which increased in serum after radiation, early dynamic changes in blood T cell clones were reportedly the best predictors of response.

A word on this clone: Its antigen is unidentified.

TCRdb's copy holds only in-frame clones and misses some; the assay was immunoSEQ multiplex PCR. Here the sample spans 85,000 to 90,000 clones, around 72% being singletons. The source is a human donor with non-small cell lung cancer that progressed on radiotherapy plus ipilimumab. Sample: peripheral blood, taken from a patient treated with radiotherapy plus ipilimumab.

For the CDR3, the DNA is TGTGCCAGCAGTTTATTAACCGGGACAGGGGGCTCCTACGAGCAGTACTTC. Translated, it gives CASSLLTGTGGSYEQYF. The chain combines TRBV27 with TRBJ2-7; 11 nucleotides align to TRBD1. The CDR3 consists of 17 residues. The ends lost 1 base at V and 0 bases at J; junction bases unmatched: 5. Germline lookup yields CDR1 MNHEY and CDR2 SMNVEV (reference sequence).